This TCR beta chain is from a study of blood T cells in healthy people across ages. Study-wide results and limits: Lack of knowledge of donor CMV status possibly confounded expanded clonotype changes. Aged donors had fewer naive CD4+ cells and lower diversity than long-lived donors.

A second PCR, run for roughly 6 to 11 cycles, used a sample-barcoded 5' primer plus a J-beta primer mix. MiXCR, run by TCRdb on the 5' RACE reads, gives a single entry per CDR3 protein. The data contain some 690,000 distinct CDR3 sequences, 20% to 25% of them seen just once; the ten biggest clones take up less than 25%. The V and J ends lost 7 bases and 2 bases, in that order; junction bases with no gene match: 6. The CDR3 is 14 residues long. Germline V gives CDR1 KGHDR, CDR2 SFDVKD. In regard to this clonotype: What it recognizes is unknown.

Input material: blood. This clonotype was obtained from a man in his 70s in good health. This sequence joins TRBV24-1 and TRBJ2-5; 7 positions agree with TRBD1. The CDR3 here is CATSAPGQQETQYF. The DNA of the CDR3 is TGTGCCACCAGCGCACCGGGACAGCAAGAGACCCAGTACTTC.